These T cell receptor beta chains were read from a single sample in a study of patients and donors after allogeneic stem cell transplantation. TCRdb analysed the RT-PCR reads with MiXCR anew, one entry per CDR3 protein. Counted here are about 400,000 distinct CDR3 sequences, 16% occurring once; the ten biggest clones make up 7.2%. Sequences were obtained from blood, either unsorted or a sorted T cell fraction (not recorded which). The receptors here all came from a human donor who was either an allogeneic HSCT recipient or a stem cell or donor lymphocyte infusion donor (not recorded which). It is not recorded whose cells these are; they may come from a transplant donor. Each CDR3 is given with its conserved first and last residue. The D gene is left open where the match is weak. Clone size appears in some rows only: once, few, many, or a class for an expanded clone.

CASSQENGPPYEQYF	TGTGCCAGCAGCCAAGAGAACGGGCCGCCCTACGAGCAGTACTTC	.	.	TRBV4-2	TRBJ2-7
CASRKTGFTEAFF	TGTGCCAGCAGGAAGACAGGGTTCACTGAAGCTTTCTTT	TRBD1	many	TRBV14	TRBJ1-1
CASSQQTGYGTEAFF	TGTGCCAGCAGCCAACAGACAGGGTACGGCACTGAAGCTTTCTTT	TRBD1	few	TRBV3-1	TRBJ1-1
CAWRIHKNTEAFF	TGTGCCTGGAGGATACATAAGAACACTGAAGCTTTCTTT	.	few	TRBV30	TRBJ1-1
CASSPEPGPREYNEQFF	TGTGCCAGCAGCCCAGAGCCGGGACCGCGAGAGTACAATGAGCAGTTCTTC	.	few	TRBV7-9	TRBJ2-1
CASSLGGLDEQYF	TGTGCCAGCAGTTTGGGGGGGCTCGACGAGCAGTACTTC	.	many	TRBV12-3/TRBV12-4	TRBJ2-7
CASSQHLRDSSYEQYF	TGCGCCAGCAGCCAACACCTCCGGGACAGCTCCTACGAGCAGTACTTC	TRBD1	few	TRBV5-1	TRBJ2-7
CSARESATYSGANVLTF	TGCAGTGCTAGAGAGTCGGCCACCTATTCTGGGGCCAACGTCCTGACTTTC	.	.	TRBV20-1	TRBJ2-6
CASSQDRGGYHEQYF	TGTGCCAGCAGCCAAGATCGGGGGGGGTACCACGAGCAGTACTTC	TRBD2	.	TRBV3-1	TRBJ2-7
CASSLHTGSNYGYTF	TGCGCCAGCAGCTTGCACACAGGGAGTAACTATGGCTACACCTTC	.	.	TRBV5-1	TRBJ1-2
CASSSLTLNYGYTF	TGTGCCAGCAGCAGCTTGACACTTAACTATGGCTACACCTTC	.	few	TRBV5-6	TRBJ1-2
CASSKTGGVDGYTF	TGTGCCAGCAGCAAGACAGGGGGTGTGGATGGCTACACCTTC	TRBD1	.	TRBV7-6	TRBJ1-2
CSALSGRDRGYEQYF	TGCAGTGCTCTTAGCGGGAGAGACAGGGGGTACGAGCAGTACTTC	.	few	TRBV20-1	TRBJ2-7
CAIKKTGLNTEAFF	TGTGCCATCAAAAAGACAGGATTGAACACTGAAGCTTTCTTT	.	.	TRBV10-3	TRBJ1-1
CSVEHTEAFF	TGCAGCGTCGAACACACTGAAGCTTTCTTT	.	many	TRBV29-1	TRBJ1-1
CASSLDWARNSYNEQFF	TGTGCCAGCAGCTTAGATTGGGCTCGAAACTCCTACAATGAGCAGTTCTTC	.	few	TRBV7-2	TRBJ2-1
CASSPLLAGDLDTQYF	TGTGCCAGCAGCCCTCTACTAGCGGGAGATCTAGATACGCAGTATTTT	TRBD2	few	TRBV7-2	TRBJ2-3
CASRGWDRAQANYGYTF	TGTGCCAGCAGGGGATGGGACAGGGCACAAGCTAACTATGGCTACACCTTC	TRBD1	.	TRBV6-2/TRBV6-3	TRBJ1-2
CAISESRARRGYEQYF	TGTGCCATCAGTGAGTCGCGGGCCCGAAGGGGCTACGAGCAGTACTTC	.	few	TRBV10-3	TRBJ2-7
CSASWGGYGYTF	TGCAGTGCTAGTTGGGGAGGCTATGGCTACACCTTC	.	.	TRBV20-1	TRBJ1-2
CASSLRLAGGTQETQYF	TGCGCCAGCAGCCTAAGACTAGCGGGAGGGACTCAAGAGACCCAGTACTTC	TRBD2	.	TRBV5-1	TRBJ2-5
CASSYSMGRSLPSNSPLHF	TGTGCCAGCAGTTACTCGATGGGGAGATCATTACCTTCTAATTCACCCCTCCACTTT	.	few	TRBV6-5	TRBJ1-6
CASSQDMGQPQHF	TGCGCCAGCAGCCAAGATATGGGGCAGCCCCAGCATTTT	.	.	TRBV4-1	TRBJ1-5
CASSSNQEGPKNIQYF	TGTGCCAGCAGCTCCAACCAGGAGGGCCCCAAAAACATTCAGTACTTC	.	.	TRBV7-9	TRBJ2-4
CASSFEGFEPQHF	TGTGCCAGCAGTTTTGAGGGGTTTGAGCCCCAGCATTTT	.	.	TRBV6-2/TRBV6-3	TRBJ1-5
CASSPRHPELNTEAFF	TGTGCCAGCTCACCCCGACACCCAGAACTGAACACTGAAGCTTTCTTT	.	.	TRBV18	TRBJ1-1
CAWKAVYEQYF	TGTGCCTGGAAAGCTGTTTACGAGCAGTACTTC	.	.	TRBV30	TRBJ2-7
CASSLSTSGYNEQFF	TGTGCCAGCAGTTTATCTACTAGCGGGTACAATGAGCAGTTCTTC	TRBD2	few	TRBV27	TRBJ2-1
CAIGLDTYNEQFF	TGTGCCATCGGCCTGGATACCTACAATGAGCAGTTCTTC	.	few	TRBV10-3	TRBJ2-1
CASSLAAAMNTEAFF	TGTGCCAGCAGCTTAGCAGCAGCTATGAACACTGAAGCTTTCTTT	.	.	TRBV7-9	TRBJ1-1
CASRRVGQDNEQFF	TGTGCCAGCAGGAGAGTAGGGCAGGACAATGAGCAGTTCTTC	.	few	TRBV6-1	TRBJ2-1
CASSLGGKQFF	TGTGCCAGCAGCTTAGGGGGAAAGCAGTTCTTC	.	few	TRBV7-3	TRBJ2-1
CASSTTQAFF	TGTGCCAGCAGTACCACCCAAGCTTTCTTT	.	.	TRBV12-3/TRBV12-4	TRBJ1-1